One sample yielded the 12 T cell receptor beta chains listed below, sequenced in a study of blood T cell repertoires in COVID-19. Here immunoSEQ multiplex PCR was the method, and the copy in TCRdb shows in-frame clones only, minus some. Among 60,000 to 65,000 clones listed, around four fifths were seen once. The sequenced material came from peripheral blood. The source of these receptors is a human donor in a cohort sampled during active COVID-19.

This clone was seen only once. The junction differs from germline at one of its ends, possibly a read error. The chain recombines TRBV5-8 with TRBJ2-5, with TRBD1 matching over 8 bases. Per germline, CDR1 SGHTS and CDR2 YDEGEE. The CDR3 is 12 residues long. For the CDR3, the DNA is TGTGCCAGCAGCCGACAGGGGATAGTTCCGGACTTC. Its protein product is CASSRQGIVPDF.

This clone came up a few times. V is TRBV27 and J is TRBJ2-5; tentative D call: TRBD2 (6 bases). The CDR3 is 15 residues long. Per the germline V gene, CDR1 is MNHEY and CDR2 is SMNVEV (reference sequence). V was cut by 2 bases and J by 3 bases, with 13 bases left in between. The CDR3 DNA reads as TGTGCCAGCAGTTTAATGGGGGGAGGAAAAGAGACCCAGTACTTC. It encodes CASSLMGGGKETQYF.

This clone was seen once. CDR3 DNA: TGTGCCAGCAGCCCCTCCCTAGCGAACGAGCAGTACTTC. This encodes CASSPSLANEQYF. The V call is TRBV7-9, the J call TRBJ2-7, with a weak D call TRBD2 (6 bases). Germline V gene sequence: CDR1 SEHNR, CDR2 FQNEAQ (reference sequence). The CDR3 covers 13 residues. V dropped 5 bases and J dropped 5 bases, with 13 bases sitting between them.

The chain carries TRBV9 and TRBJ2-1; TRBD2 matches at 9 bases. Per germline, CDR1 SGDLS and CDR2 YYNGEE. With V trimmed by 0 bases and J by 5 bases, 3 bases remained unmatched. The CDR3 contains 15 residues. The CDR3 spells CASSVDPSGDNEQFF. The CDR3 bases are TGTGCCAGCAGCGTAGACCCTAGCGGGGACAATGAGCAGTTCTTC.

This clone has only a few counts. The chain uses TRBV5-8 and TRBJ2-7, with 7 bases fitting TRBD1. V was pared by 5 bases and J by 0 bases, with 11 bases of the junction left unmatched. Germline V gene lookup returns CDR1 SGHTS and CDR2 YDEGEE. The CDR3 spans 16 residues. CDR3 protein: CASRPGSGQFSYEQYF. The CDR3 bases are TGTGCCAGCAGGCCGGGTTCGGGACAGTTCTCCTACGAGCAGTACTTC. Variable domain in full (rest from reference TRBV5-8 and TRBJ2-7): EAGVTQSPTHLIKTRGQQATLRCSPISGHTSVYWYQQALGLGLQFLLWYDEGEERNRGNFPPRFSGRQFPNYSSELNVNALELEDSALYLCASRPGSGQFSYEQYFGPGTRLTVT.

The V and J genes are TRBV2 and TRBJ2-1; 13 bases line up with TRBD2. The V gene end was trimmed by 7 bases and the J gene end by 5 bases; junction bases not matched to a gene: 5. The CDR3 has 15 residues. Germline V CDR1 and CDR2: SNHLY, FYNNEI. CDR3 nucleotides: TGTGCCAGCAATCTGGGACTAGCGGGGCACAATGAGCAGTTCTTC. Its protein is CASNLGLAGHNEQFF.

V usage is TRBV21-1 and J usage is TRBJ2-2; the D call TRBD1 from the table was never checked on the DNA. TRBV21-1 is a recognized pseudogene. The CDR3 runs to 19 residues. CDR3 DNA: TGTGCCAGCAGGAGGCCCCGACAGGGCTGGAAAAAGAACACCGGGGAGCTGTTTTTT. It yields the protein CASRRPRQGWKKNTGELFF.

This clone occurred once. The chain employs TRBV9 and TRBJ2-4; D perhaps matches TRBD2 (6 bases). This CDR3 is built from 16 residues. From germline, CDR1 is SGDLS and CDR2 YYNGEE. Trimming pared 4 bases from V and 3 bases from J, leaving 17 bases between. The CDR3 DNA reads TGTGCCAGCAGCCCTTTAGCGGCTTCGGTCAAAAACATTCAGTACTTC. Its protein product is CASSPLAASVKNIQYF.

There are a few counts of this clone. The chain combines TRBV18 with TRBJ2-3; D possibly corresponds to TRBD2 (6 bases). Trimming removed 2 bases from V and 8 bases from J, with 11 bases in between. Germline V lookup: CDR1 KGHSH, CDR2 LQKENI. The CDR3 length is 13 residues. This CDR3 reads CASSPDGGITQYF. The CDR3 coding sequence is TGTGCCAGCTCACCAGATGGAGGGATTACGCAGTATTTT.

J is TRBJ2-3 and V is TRBV18; TRBD2 is a possible D gene (5 bases). The germline CDR1 and CDR2 sequences are KGHSH and LQKENI. With 0 bases removed from V and 1 base from J, the gap between germline ends came to 11 bases. The length of the CDR3 is 16 residues. CDR3: CASSPPNLRGTDTQYF. CDR3 bases: TGTGCCAGCTCACCACCGAATCTGAGGGGCACAGATACGCAGTATTTT. Together with reference TRBV18 and TRBJ2-3, the CDR3 gives the full variable domain: NAGVMQNPRHLVRRRGQEARLRCSPMKGHSHVYWYRQLPEEGLKFMVYLQKENIIDESGMPKERFSAEFPKEGPSILRIQQVVRGDSAAYFCASSPPNLRGTDTQYFGPGTRLTVL.

This chain uses TRBV10-3 with TRBJ2-1, with 7 bases matching TRBD2. The CDR3 runs to 16 residues. Germline lookup yields CDR1 ENHRY and CDR2 SYGVKD. With 4 bases clipped from V and 2 bases from J, the junction kept 8 bases outside the gene matches. The CDR3, as DNA: TGTGCCATCAGTGCCGCGGGGCTAGCGGCCTACAATGAGCAGTTCTTC. Translation gives CAISAAGLAAYNEQFF.

The V gene is TRBV9, the J gene TRBJ2-5, with 7 nucleotides matching TRBD1. The CDR3 loop spans 15 amino acids. V was clipped by 0 bases and J by 2 bases; unmatched bases: 4. CDR1 is SGDLS and CDR2 is YYNGEE in the germline V gene. This CDR3 reads CASSVGDSPQETQYF. The CDR3 DNA sequence: TGTGCCAGCAGCGTAGGGGACAGCCCTCAAGAGACCCAGTACTTC.